A selection of T cell receptor beta chains follows, all from one sample in a study of blood T cell repertoires in COVID-19. The data were produced by immunoSEQ multiplex PCR, yet TCRdb's version contains in-frame clones alone and is incomplete. The data show approximately 260,000 clones, approximately 84% seen once. The source material was PBMCs or T cells enriched from blood (not recorded which). All receptors derive from a woman between 50 and 59 years old who had been exposed to COVID-19. Both conserved end residues are part of each CDR3. The D gene is left open where the match is weak. Rows may omit the clone size; those that give it use once, few, many or a size class.

D gene,V gene,CDR3 length,J gene,clone size,CDR3 protein,CDR3 DNA
TRBD1,TRBV19,18,TRBJ1-5,few,CASSGRDRGRVGNQPQHF,TGTGCCAGTAGTGGCCGGGACAGGGGGCGCGTCGGCAATCAGCCCCAGCATTTT
TRBD2,TRBV5-5,16,TRBJ2-1,NA,CASSFVSGGAGEEQFF,TGTGCCAGCAGCTTCGTTAGCGGGGGGGCCGGCGAAGAGCAGTTCTTC
NA,TRBV13,16,TRBJ2-6,NA,CASSSKGVSGANVLTF,TGTGCCAGCAGCTCAAAAGGGGTGTCTGGGGCCAACGTCCTGACTTTC
NA,TRBV2,15,TRBJ2-4,NA,CASSEDQGFKNIQYF,TGTGCCAGCAGTGAAGATCAGGGGTTCAAAAACATTCAGTACTTC
NA,TRBV7-2,12,TRBJ2-5,NA,CASSRSTETQYF,TGTGCCAGCAGTCGAAGTACTGAGACCCAGTACTTC
NA,TRBV19,15,TRBJ2-2,NA,CASSISGSDTGELFF,TGTGCCAGTAGTATCTCAGGGTCGGACACCGGGGAGCTGTTTTTT
TRBD1,TRBV5-1,16,TRBJ1-2,NA,CASSLAGQGLDYGYTF,TGCGCCAGCAGCTTGGCAGGACAGGGGTTGGACTATGGCTACACCTTC
TRBD1,TRBV28,15,TRBJ1-1,NA,CASSPTGGPNTEAFF,TGTGCCAGCAGTCCGACAGGGGGGCCGAACACTGAAGCTTTCTTT
NA,TRBV7-8,14,TRBJ1-1,NA,CASSLRAGNTEAFF,TGTGCCAGCAGCTTAAGAGCTGGGAACACTGAAGCTTTCTTT
NA,TRBV7-6,16,TRBJ2-1,NA,CASSPRGQDGYNEQFF,TGTGCCAGCAGCCCGCGTGGGCAGGATGGCTACAATGAGCAGTTCTTC
TRBD1,TRBV5-1,13,TRBJ1-6,NA,CASSSGQGTPLHF,TGCGCCAGCAGCTCGGGACAGGGAACCCCCCTCCACTTT
TRBD1,TRBV24-1,13,TRBJ1-2,few,CATADRGNYGYTF,TGTGCCACCGCGGACAGGGGGAACTATGGCTACACCTTC
NA,TRBV27,15,TRBJ2-3,NA,CASSPRRGNTDTQYF,TGTGCCAGCAGTCCCCGACGCGGGAACACAGATACGCAGTATTTT
TRBD1,TRBV4-3,13,TRBJ1-2,NA,CASSQRTGEGYTF,TGCGCCAGCAGCCAGCGGACAGGGGAAGGCTACACCTTC
NA,TRBV3-1/TRBV3-2,15,TRBJ1-1,NA,CASSQLRGGNTEAFF,TGTGCCAGCAGCCAACTCAGAGGGGGGAACACTGAAGCTTTCTTT
NA,TRBV5-5,12,TRBJ1-1,NA,CASTSGDTEAFF,TGTGCCAGTACCTCAGGGGACACTGAAGCTTTCTTT
NA,TRBV5-6,12,TRBJ1-1,NA,CASSLVNTEAFF,TGTGCCAGCAGCTTGGTAAACACTGAAGCTTTCTTT
NA,TRBV18,14,TRBJ1-1,many,CASSPPGLNTEAFF,TGTGCCAGCTCACCACCGGGGCTGAACACTGAAGCTTTCTTT
TRBD1,TRBV5-4,16,TRBJ1-6,few,CASSLDPGTGGSPLHF,TGTGCCAGCAGCTTGGACCCCGGGACAGGGGGTTCACCCCTCCACTTT
NA,TRBV7-8,17,TRBJ1-1,NA,CASSLQGVGVVNTEAFF,TGTGCCAGCAGCTTACAAGGGGTAGGTGTGGTGAACACTGAAGCTTTCTTT
TRBD1,TRBV5-1,16,TRBJ1-2,once,CASRRDTGGANYGYTF,TGCGCCAGCAGACGTGATACAGGGGGCGCGAACTATGGCTACACCTTC
TRBD1,TRBV28,14,TRBJ2-7,NA,CASRSQGATYEQYF,TGTGCCAGCAGGTCACAGGGGGCCACCTACGAGCAGTACTTC
TRBD1,TRBV2,14,TRBJ1-5,NA,CASREDQGAQPQHF,TGTGCCAGCAGGGAAGATCAGGGGGCCCAGCCCCAGCATTTT
TRBD1,TRBV6-5,14,TRBJ2-1,NA,CASSYSGQASEQFF,TGTGCCAGCAGTTACTCGGGACAGGCAAGTGAGCAGTTCTTC
NA,TRBV4-3,16,TRBJ2-3,NA,CASSQGSGQGTDTQYF,TGCGCCAGCAGCCAAGGGAGCGGGCAGGGCACAGATACGCAGTATTTT
NA,TRBV7-2,13,TRBJ2-7,NA,CASSLVSVYEQYF,TGTGCCAGCAGCTTAGTTTCTGTCTACGAGCAGTACTTC
NA,TRBV7-2,15,TRBJ1-6,NA,CASSSGQIQHSPLHF,TGTGCCAGCAGCTCTGGACAGATTCAGCACTCACCCCTCCACTTT
TRBD1,TRBV24-1,17,TRBJ1-3,NA,CATSDTGAGPSGNTIYF,TGTGCCACCAGTGACACAGGGGCCGGACCCTCTGGAAACACCATATATTTT
NA,TRBV7-9,13,TRBJ2-1,NA,CASSFSDRNEQFF,TGTGCCAGCAGCTTCAGCGACCGCAATGAGCAGTTCTTC
NA,TRBV9,13,TRBJ1-5,NA,CASSVDGDQPQHF,TGTGCCAGCAGCGTAGACGGGGATCAGCCCCAGCATTTT
NA,TRBV9,15,TRBJ1-6,once,CASSVSPQDNSPLHF,TGTGCCAGCAGCGTAAGTCCCCAGGATAATTCACCCCTCCACTTT
TRBD2,TRBV18,16,TRBJ2-1,NA,CASSRISGGPYNEQFF,TGTGCCAGCTCACGGATTAGCGGGGGGCCGTACAATGAGCAGTTCTTC
NA,TRBV10-3,14,TRBJ2-1,few,CAIRTEGQHNEQFF,TGTGCCATCAGGACAGAAGGACAGCACAATGAGCAGTTCTTC
NA,TRBV28,12,TRBJ1-2,NA,CASSFSLYGYTF,TGTGCCAGCAGCTTCTCCTTATATGGCTACACCTTC
NA,TRBV7-8,13,TRBJ1-1,NA,CASSLITSTEAFF,TGTGCCAGCAGCTTAATAACTTCCACTGAAGCTTTCTTT
NA,TRBV7-9,12,TRBJ1-2,NA,CASGYSNYGYTF,TGTGCCAGCGGCTACAGCAACTATGGCTACACCTTC
NA,TRBV6-5,15,TRBJ1-3,few,CASRPRGFGGNTIYF,TGTGCCAGCAGGCCCAGGGGCTTTGGGGGAAACACCATATATTTT
NA,TRBV6-5,12,TRBJ1-1,NA,CASSRPGSEAFF,TGTGCCAGCAGCCGGCCAGGGTCTGAAGCTTTCTTT
NA,TRBV5-1,14,TRBJ2-2,NA,CASRTGYTTGELFF,TGCGCCAGCAGAACAGGGTATACGACCGGGGAGCTGTTTTTT
NA,TRBV29-1,11,TRBJ1-1,few,CSVARGPEAFF,TGCAGCGTAGCCAGGGGCCCTGAAGCTTTCTTT
NA,TRBV5-1,13,TRBJ2-5,NA,CASSVGTLPTQYF,TGCGCCAGCAGTGTGGGGACTCTCCCCACCCAGTACTTC
NA,TRBV9,17,TRBJ2-5,NA,CASSVDGGAIEGGTQYF,TGTGCCAGCAGCGTAGATGGGGGGGCAATTGAGGGTGGGACCCAGTACTTC
TRBD1,TRBV3-1/TRBV3-2,15,TRBJ1-1,NA,CASSPSGQANTEAFF,TGTGCCAGCAGCCCCTCCGGACAGGCAAACACTGAAGCTTTCTTT
NA,TRBV5-4,16,TRBJ1-2,NA,CASSLPTGQTLSGYTF,TGTGCCAGCAGCCTCCCGACAGGCCAAACCCTATCTGGCTACACCTTC
NA,TRBV6-2/TRBV6-3,14,TRBJ1-1,NA,CASSSMQMNTEAFF,TGTGCCAGCAGTTCGATGCAGATGAACACTGAAGCTTTCTTT
NA,TRBV2,17,TRBJ1-1,NA,CASSPSGAWQKNTEAFF,TGTGCCAGCAGCCCAAGTGGGGCATGGCAGAAGAACACTGAAGCTTTCTTT
TRBD1,TRBV28,15,TRBJ1-5,NA,CASSTTGQHNQPQHF,TGTGCCAGCAGTACTACGGGACAGCACAATCAGCCCCAGCATTTT
NA,TRBV19,12,TRBJ1-5,NA,CASTGGNQPQHF,TGTGCCAGTACCGGGGGCAATCAGCCCCAGCATTTT
TRBD1,TRBV7-2,14,TRBJ1-1,NA,CASILDHRGTEAFF,TGTGCCAGCATCCTGGATCACAGGGGCACTGAAGCTTTCTTT
TRBD1,TRBV2,14,TRBJ1-1,NA,CASSEGQGGTEAFF,TGTGCCAGCAGTGAGGGACAGGGAGGCACTGAAGCTTTCTTT
NA,TRBV15,15,TRBJ1-3,NA,CATSRGRFSGNTIYF,TGTGCCACCAGCAGAGGCCGGTTCTCTGGAAACACCATATATTTT
NA,TRBV28,17,TRBJ2-3,NA,CASTISLAPSSTDTQYF,TGTGCCAGCACAATCTCACTAGCCCCTTCTAGCACAGATACGCAGTATTTT
NA,TRBV5-1,14,TRBJ1-4,NA,CASSLLGGSEKLFF,TGCGCCAGCAGCTTGTTGGGAGGAAGCGAAAAACTGTTTTTT